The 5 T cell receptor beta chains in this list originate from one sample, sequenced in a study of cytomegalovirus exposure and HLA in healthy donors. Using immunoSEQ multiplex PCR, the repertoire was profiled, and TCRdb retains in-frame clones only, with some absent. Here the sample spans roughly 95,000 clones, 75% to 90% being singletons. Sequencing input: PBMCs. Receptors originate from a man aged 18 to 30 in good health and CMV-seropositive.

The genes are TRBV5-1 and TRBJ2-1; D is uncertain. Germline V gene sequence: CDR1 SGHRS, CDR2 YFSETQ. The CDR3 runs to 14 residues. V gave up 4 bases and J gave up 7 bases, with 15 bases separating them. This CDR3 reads CASSPPGLSNEQFF. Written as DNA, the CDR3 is TGCGCCAGCAGCCCCCCGGGTCTGTCTAATGAGCAGTTCTTC.

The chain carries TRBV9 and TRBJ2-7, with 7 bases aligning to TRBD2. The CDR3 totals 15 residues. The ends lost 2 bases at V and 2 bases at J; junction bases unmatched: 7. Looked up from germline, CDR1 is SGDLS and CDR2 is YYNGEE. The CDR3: CASSVGGYGAYEQYF. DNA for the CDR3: TGTGCCAGCAGCGTGGGGGGGTATGGGGCCTACGAGCAGTACTTC.

The CDR3 nucleotides are TGTGCCAGCAGTGGGCGACATCAATTCTACGAGCAGTACGTC. Its protein is CASSGRHQFYEQYV. The V and J genes are TRBV2 and TRBJ2-7; D gene uncertain. The germline gives CDR1 SNHLY, CDR2 FYNNEI. With 4 bases removed from V and 3 bases from J, the gap between germline ends came to 13 bases. The CDR3 totals 14 residues.

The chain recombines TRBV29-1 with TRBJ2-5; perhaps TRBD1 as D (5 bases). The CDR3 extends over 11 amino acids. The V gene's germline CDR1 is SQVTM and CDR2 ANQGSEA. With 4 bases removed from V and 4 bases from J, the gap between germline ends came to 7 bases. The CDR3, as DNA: TGCAGCGTTGGAAGGGGAGAGACCCAGTACTTC. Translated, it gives CSVGRGETQYF.

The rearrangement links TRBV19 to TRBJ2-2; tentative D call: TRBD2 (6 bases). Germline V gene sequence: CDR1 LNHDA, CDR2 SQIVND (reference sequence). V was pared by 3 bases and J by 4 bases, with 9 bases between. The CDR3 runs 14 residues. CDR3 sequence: CASSMLEGTGELFF. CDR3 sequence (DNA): TGTGCCAGTAGTATGTTGGAGGGCACCGGGGAGCTGTTTTTT. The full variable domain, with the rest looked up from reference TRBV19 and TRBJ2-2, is DGGITQSPKYLFRKEGQNVTLSCEQNLNHDAMYWYRQDPGQGLRLIYYSQIVNDFQKGDIAEGYSVSREKKESFPLTVTSAQKNPTAFYLCASSMLEGTGELFFGEGSRLTVL.